Listed below are T cell receptor beta chains from one sample, sequenced in a study of T cell responses to AZD1222 COVID-19 vaccine. The method was immunoSEQ multiplex PCR; TCRdb's version includes in-frame clones alone and lacks a portion of them. The sample holds 90,000 to 130,000 clones; 86% are singletons and the top ten take less than 3.5%. This specimen consisted of peripheral blood, obtained on day 0 of AZD1222 vaccination. These receptors were obtained from an adult in good health. The CDR3 runs from the conserved cysteine through the conserved F or W. A D gene is named only where the DNA matches it firmly. Rows may omit the clone size; those that give it use once, few, many or a size class.

J gene: TRBJ1-4; clone size: .; D gene: .; V gene: TRBV19; CDR3 DNA: TGTGCCAGTAGATGGGGGGGCTCCCATGAAAAACTGTTTTTT; CDR3 protein: CASRWGGSHEKLFF
J gene: TRBJ2-5; clone size: .; D gene: TRBD2; V gene: TRBV7-2; CDR3 DNA: TGTGCCAGCAGCTTAGGACTAGCGGGGGTCCCTTCCGAGACCCAGTACTTC; CDR3 protein: CASSLGLAGVPSETQYF
J gene: TRBJ1-1; clone size: once; D gene: TRBD1; V gene: TRBV6-5; CDR3 DNA: TGTGCCAGCAGGGCCACAGGGGGAGACACTGAAGCTTTCTTT; CDR3 protein: CASRATGGDTEAFF
J gene: TRBJ1-5; clone size: .; D gene: .; V gene: TRBV5-6; CDR3 DNA: TGTGCCAGCAGCCGAGGACGAGTGAGCAATCAGCCCCAGCATTTT; CDR3 protein: CASSRGRVSNQPQHF
J gene: TRBJ2-5; clone size: few; D gene: .; V gene: TRBV28; CDR3 DNA: TGTGCCAGCAGTTTTCGTCGGACGCCTAGAACCCAGTACTTC; CDR3 protein: CASSFRRTPRTQYF
J gene: TRBJ2-2; clone size: .; D gene: .; V gene: TRBV27; CDR3 DNA: TGTGCCAGCAGTTTAATCCCTGTTACCGGGGAGCTGTTTTTT; CDR3 protein: CASSLIPVTGELFF
J gene: TRBJ2-1; clone size: .; D gene: .; V gene: TRBV11-3; CDR3 DNA: TGTGCCAGCAGCTTAGGAGGGGATCCGGGATACCTTGAGCAGTTCTTC; CDR3 protein: CASSLGGDPGYLEQFF
J gene: TRBJ1-4; clone size: .; D gene: .; V gene: TRBV11-2; CDR3 DNA: TGTGCCAGCAGCTTCCAGGGTGGAGGGACTAATGAAAAACTGTTTTTT; CDR3 protein: CASSFQGGGTNEKLFF
J gene: TRBJ1-6; clone size: .; D gene: .; V gene: TRBV30; CDR3 DNA: TGTGCCTGGAGTGTTGACAGCGGTTCACCCCTCCACTTT; CDR3 protein: CAWSVDSGSPLHF
J gene: TRBJ1-1; clone size: .; D gene: .; V gene: TRBV7-3; CDR3 DNA: TGTGCCAGCAGCCTAAGGGGAGGGACGAACACTGAAGCTTTCTTT; CDR3 protein: CASSLRGGTNTEAFF
J gene: TRBJ1-1; clone size: .; D gene: .; V gene: TRBV5-8; CDR3 DNA: TGTGCCAGCAGCTGGAGCCTCTTGAACACTGAAGCTTTCTTT; CDR3 protein: CASSWSLLNTEAFF
J gene: TRBJ2-1; clone size: .; D gene: .; V gene: TRBV5-5; CDR3 DNA: TGTGCCAGCAGCCCCCGACTAGGCAGCTCCTACAATGAGCAGTTCTTC; CDR3 protein: CASSPRLGSSYNEQFF
J gene: TRBJ1-3; clone size: .; D gene: .; V gene: TRBV6-1; CDR3 DNA: TGTGCCAGCAGTGTATCTGGGGTTATGGGTGTACACACCATATATTTT; CDR3 protein: CASSVSGVMGVHTIYF
J gene: TRBJ2-1; clone size: few; D gene: .; V gene: TRBV21-1; CDR3 DNA: TGTGCCAGCAGCAAAGGCCTAGCGGGGGGATACAATGAGCAGTTCTTC; CDR3 protein: CASSKGLAGGYNEQFF
J gene: TRBJ1-5; clone size: .; D gene: .; V gene: TRBV21-1; CDR3 DNA: TGTGCCATGCCCGGGGACAGGGGGCTTCAGCCCCAGCATTTT; CDR3 protein: CAMPGDRGLQPQHF
J gene: TRBJ2-2; clone size: .; D gene: .; V gene: TRBV4-2; CDR3 DNA: TGTGCCAGCAGCCAGCCGGAGTCGTACGCCGGGGAGCTGTTTTTT; CDR3 protein: CASSQPESYAGELFF
J gene: TRBJ1-2; clone size: .; D gene: .; V gene: TRBV5-4; CDR3 DNA: TGTGCCAGCAGCCGGGACGTCGGCTACACCTTC; CDR3 protein: CASSRDVGYTF
J gene: TRBJ1-2; clone size: .; D gene: .; V gene: TRBV6-5; CDR3 DNA: TGTGCCAGCAGTTACGGAAGCAGGGCGGGGGACTATGGCTACACCTTC; CDR3 protein: CASSYGSRAGDYGYTF
J gene: TRBJ1-2; clone size: .; D gene: TRBD1; V gene: TRBV30; CDR3 DNA: TGTGCCTGGAGCCCTCCGGACAGGAGACTTAGGGGCTACACCTTC; CDR3 protein: CAWSPPDRRLRGYTF
J gene: TRBJ1-6; clone size: .; D gene: .; V gene: TRBV5-6; CDR3 DNA: TGTGCCAGCAGCTTGGGGTCAGCAGGAGGGAATTCACCCCTCCACTTT; CDR3 protein: CASSLGSAGGNSPLHF
J gene: TRBJ1-4; clone size: .; D gene: .; V gene: TRBV7-9; CDR3 DNA: TGTGCCAGCAGCTTCTGGTCGGTTGAGGAAAAACTGTTTTTT; CDR3 protein: CASSFWSVEEKLFF
J gene: TRBJ2-3; clone size: few; D gene: .; V gene: TRBV3-1/TRBV3-2; CDR3 DNA: TGTGCCAGCAGCCCGGGATGGGGGGAGGTGAGCACAGATACGCAGTATTTT; CDR3 protein: CASSPGWGEVSTDTQYF
J gene: TRBJ1-6; clone size: once; D gene: .; V gene: TRBV3-1/TRBV3-2; CDR3 DNA: TGTGCCAGCAGCCGAAGGGTTTCACCCCTCCACTTT; CDR3 protein: CASSRRVSPLHF
J gene: TRBJ1-2; clone size: .; D gene: .; V gene: TRBV5-6; CDR3 DNA: TGTGCCAGCAGCTTGGCCGGAAGGACTCTTATCTATGGCTACACCTTC; CDR3 protein: CASSLAGRTLIYGYTF
J gene: TRBJ1-4; clone size: once; D gene: .; V gene: TRBV7-9; CDR3 DNA: TGTGCCAGCAGCTTAGGCACAGGGAAAGACGAAAAACTGTTTTTT; CDR3 protein: CASSLGTGKDEKLFF
J gene: TRBJ2-6; clone size: .; D gene: .; V gene: TRBV5-4; CDR3 DNA: TGTGCCAGCAGCTCCGCGGCCTCTGGGGCCAACGTCCTGACTTTC; CDR3 protein: CASSSAASGANVLTF
J gene: TRBJ1-2; clone size: .; D gene: .; V gene: TRBV9; CDR3 DNA: TGTGCCAGCAGCGTAGGTCGAGGGCCTCCTAACTATGGCTACACCTTC; CDR3 protein: CASSVGRGPPNYGYTF
J gene: TRBJ2-7; clone size: .; D gene: TRBD1; V gene: TRBV7-9; CDR3 DNA: TGTGCCAGCAGCGATCGGGACAGGGGGGTCCACGAGCAGTACTTC; CDR3 protein: CASSDRDRGVHEQYF
J gene: TRBJ2-5; clone size: .; D gene: TRBD1; V gene: TRBV6-5; CDR3 DNA: TGTGCCAGCAGTCGACCCGACAGGGTGGAGACCCAGTACTTC; CDR3 protein: CASSRPDRVETQYF
J gene: TRBJ1-4; clone size: .; D gene: .; V gene: TRBV21-1; CDR3 DNA: TGTGCCAGCCGACCTCACGGGCGGTCAAATGAAAAACTGTTTTTT; CDR3 protein: CASRPHGRSNEKLFF
J gene: TRBJ1-1; clone size: few; D gene: TRBD1; V gene: TRBV30; CDR3 DNA: TGTGCCTGGGGAGGGGGCATCACTGAAGCTTTCTTT; CDR3 protein: CAWGGGITEAFF
J gene: TRBJ2-2; clone size: once; D gene: .; V gene: TRBV5-8; CDR3 DNA: TGTGCCAGCAGCCCCTTTTCTTTCTTGAACAGCGGGGAGCTGTTTTTT; CDR3 protein: CASSPFSFLNSGELFF
J gene: TRBJ2-5; clone size: .; D gene: .; V gene: TRBV7-8; CDR3 DNA: TGTGCCAGCAGCCTAATTTGGACAGTGTTCCAAGAGACCCAGTACTTC; CDR3 protein: CASSLIWTVFQETQYF
J gene: TRBJ2-2; clone size: once; D gene: .; V gene: TRBV7-6; CDR3 DNA: TGTGCCAGCAGCATACAGGGAGGGGCGAACACCGGGGAGCTGTTTTTT; CDR3 protein: CASSIQGGANTGELFF
J gene: TRBJ2-1; clone size: .; D gene: .; V gene: TRBV7-6; CDR3 DNA: TGTGCCAGCAGCTTAGGGGATGCAGGGATCCACAATGAGCAGTTCTTC; CDR3 protein: CASSLGDAGIHNEQFF